Listed here are 14 T cell receptor beta chains from one sample, sequenced in a study of blood T cell repertoires in COVID-19 (dated by TCRdb to 2020 to 2021). Library preparation used the immunoSEQ multiplex PCR assay. The clones in this table, taken by TCRdb from immuneACCESS, are in-frame only. Not every clone is retained; where verified, under half of the shortfall comes from an unresolved V gene, and the cause of the rest is unknown. Counted in this sample were over 200,000 clones; less than 90% of them appeared once. In total, the top ten clones hold 1.9% of the sample. Sequenced: peripheral blood. These TCRs come from a man aged 40-50 years with active or convalescent COVID-19.

The rearrangement uses TRBV6-5 and TRBJ2-2; 7 nucleotides agree with TRBD1. Germline CDR1 MNHEY, CDR2 SVGAGI. V lost 7 bases, J lost 6 bases, and 8 bases stayed unmatched. The CDR3 is 14 amino acids. The CDR3 loop is CASTGTGVPGELFF. CDR3 nucleotide sequence: TGTGCCAGCACCGGTACAGGGGTCCCCGGGGAGCTGTTTTTT.

The rearrangement uses TRBV7-2 and TRBJ2-7; D may be TRBD2 (6 bases). Per germline, CDR1 SGHTA and CDR2 FQGNSA. The CDR3 sequence is 14 residues long. Trimming took 0 bases from V and 6 from J, leaving 12 bases between them. CDR3 bases: TGTGCCAGCAGCTTAGCTGTCGGGGGAGGCGAGCAGTACTTC. Translating it yields CASSLAVGGGEQYF.

V gene TRBV4-1 combines with J gene TRBJ2-5; 14 bases agree with TRBD2. CDR3 length equals 18 residues. Germline CDR1 is MGHRA and CDR2 is YSYEKL. Trimming cost V 4 bases and J 1 base; bases outside gene matches: 8. CDR3 DNA: TGCGCCAGCAGCCCCTCCGGACTAGCGGGGGGCGCCCAAGAGACCCAGTACTTC. Its protein product is CASSPSGLAGGAQETQYF.

This clone was seen only a few times. J is TRBJ1-6 and V is TRBV19; D is uncertain. The CDR3 spans 13 residues. V was pared by 7 bases and J by 7 bases, with 11 bases between. From germline, CDR1 is LNHDA and CDR2 SQIVND (reference sequence). CDR3 sequence (DNA): TGTGCCAGTAAAACGGGGATAAATTCACCCCTCCACTTT. This sequence encodes CASKTGINSPLHF.

The chain combines TRBV2 with TRBJ2-3; D gene unclear. The germline V gene encodes CDR1 SNHLY and CDR2 FYNNEI. V was pared by 7 bases and J by 2 bases, with 13 bases between. The CDR3 has 14 amino acids. CDR3 coding DNA: TGTGCCAGCATTAGGAGTCAGTACACAGATACGCAGTATTTT. It yields the protein CASIRSQYTDTQYF.

The chain carries TRBV7-9 and TRBJ1-6; D is ambiguous. Germline V lookup: CDR1 SEHNR, CDR2 FQNEAQ (reference sequence). The CDR3 runs to 14 residues. CDR3 residues: CASAGGVWYSPLHF. CDR3 DNA sequence: TGTGCTAGCGCCGGTGGAGTGTGGTATTCACCCCTCCACTTT. The full variable domain, with the rest looked up from reference TRBV7-9 and TRBJ1-6, is DTGVSQNPRHKITKRGQNVTFRCDPISEHNRLYWYRQTLGQGPEFLTYFQNEAQLEKSRLLSDRFSAERPKGSFSTLEIQRTEQGDSAMYLCASAGGVWYSPLHFGNGTRLTVT.

This clone was seen once. The rearrangement uses TRBV28 and TRBJ1-5, with a weak D call TRBD1 (5 bases). V was pared by 7 bases and J by 7 bases, with 17 bases between. Per germline, CDR1 MDHEN and CDR2 SYDVKM. CDR3 length: 14 amino acids. CDR3 protein: CASNRAGDGQPQHF. The CDR3 DNA reads as TGTGCCAGCAATCGGGCGGGGGATGGACAGCCCCAGCATTTT.

The V gene is TRBV11-1, the J gene TRBJ1-4; D possibly corresponds to TRBD1 (5 bases). The CDR3 has 16 residues. V was trimmed by 1 base and J by 3 bases, leaving 12 bases between them. CDR1 and CDR2 (germline): SGHAT, FQDESV (reference sequence). The CDR3 DNA follows: TGTGCCAGCAGCTTAGGGGGCGCGACGGCTAATGAAAAACTGTTTTTT. Residues: CASSLGGATANEKLFF.

Turning to this clone: Other DNA sequences of this sample code for an identical CDR3. The rearrangement links TRBV7-9 to TRBJ2-7; TRBD1 aligns across 12 bases. Germline assignment: CDR1 SEHNR and CDR2 FQNEAQ (reference sequence). Germline trimming cut 5 bases from V and 4 bases from J; bases unmatched to any gene: 3. The CDR3 spans 14 residues. The CDR3: CASSPGQGAYEQYF. CDR3 nucleotide sequence: TGTGCCAGCAGCCCGGGACAGGGGGCTTACGAGCAGTACTTC.

The rearrangement uses TRBV15 and TRBJ2-7; possible D gene TRBD1, 6 bases. This CDR3 has 15 amino acids. Per the germline V gene, CDR1 is LNHNV and CDR2 is YYDKDF (reference sequence). The germline V and J ends were trimmed by 2 bases and 5 bases, with 16 bases remaining between them. The CDR3 DNA follows: TGTGCCACCAGCAGACCAGCCTCTAGGGGGAACGAGCAGTACTTC. Its protein product is CATSRPASRGNEQYF.

This chain joins TRBV30 and TRBJ2-5; D uncertain. Germline CDR1 GTSNPN, CDR2 SVGIG (reference sequence). This CDR3 is 13 amino acids long. V lost 1 base and J 4 bases, leaving 10 bases between the germline ends. CDR3 region: CAWSALVRETQYF. The DNA of the CDR3 is TGTGCCTGGAGTGCGCTAGTTAGAGAGACCCAGTACTTC.

This clone has only a few counts. The chain is built from TRBV2 and TRBJ1-1, with TRBD1 matching 7 bases. The trim removed 1 base at V and 1 base at J, leaving 6 bases unmatched. Germline V gives CDR1 SNHLY, CDR2 FYNNEI. CDR3 length equals 16 residues. In nucleotides, the CDR3 is TGTGCCAGCAGTGAAGTCGACAGGGACCCGAACACTGAAGCTTTCTTT. Translated: CASSEVDRDPNTEAFF.

The chain has TRBV2 and TRBJ1-6; 8 positions agree with TRBD1. The CDR3 spans 14 residues. Germline CDR1 and CDR2: SNHLY and FYNNEI. The V and J ends lost 5 bases and 11 bases, in that order; junction bases with no gene match: 8. The CDR3 spells CASSPRQGRTPLHF. CDR3 coding DNA: TGTGCCAGCAGTCCCCGACAGGGGAGGACACCCCTCCACTTT. The whole variable domain, remainder taken from reference TRBV2 and TRBJ1-6, is EPEVTQTPSHQVTQMGQEVILRCVPISNHLYFYWYRQILGQKVEFLVSFYNNEISEKSEIFDDQFSVERPDGSNFTLKIRSTKLEDSAMYFCASSPRQGRTPLHFGNGTRLTVT.

The V call is TRBV28, the J call TRBJ1-5; 10 bases fit TRBD1. The CDR3 sequence is 15 residues long. Trimming took 7 bases from V and 4 from J; bases not matched to a gene: 7. From germline, CDR1 is MDHEN and CDR2 SYDVKM. The CDR3 protein is CASIRPGQGNQPQHF. CDR3 in DNA: TGTGCCAGCATCAGACCGGGACAGGGGAATCAGCCCCAGCATTTT.